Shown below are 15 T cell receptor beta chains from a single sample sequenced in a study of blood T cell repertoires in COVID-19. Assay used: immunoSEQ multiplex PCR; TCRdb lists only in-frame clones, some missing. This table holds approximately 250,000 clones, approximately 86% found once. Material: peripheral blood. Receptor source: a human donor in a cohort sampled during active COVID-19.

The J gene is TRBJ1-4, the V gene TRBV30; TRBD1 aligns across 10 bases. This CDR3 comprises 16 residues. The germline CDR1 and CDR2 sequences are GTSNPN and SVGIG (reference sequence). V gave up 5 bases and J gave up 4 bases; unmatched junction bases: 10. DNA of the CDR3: TGTGCCTGGTGTCCCGGGACAGGGGCTCTTAATGAAAAACTGTTTTTT. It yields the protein CAWCPGTGALNEKLFF.

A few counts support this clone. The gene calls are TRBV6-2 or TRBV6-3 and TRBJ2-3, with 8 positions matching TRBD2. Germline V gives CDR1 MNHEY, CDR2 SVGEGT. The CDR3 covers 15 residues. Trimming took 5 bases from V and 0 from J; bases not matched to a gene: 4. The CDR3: CASSLWTSSTDTQYF. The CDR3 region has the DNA TGTGCCAGCAGTCTATGGACTAGCAGCACAGATACGCAGTATTTT.

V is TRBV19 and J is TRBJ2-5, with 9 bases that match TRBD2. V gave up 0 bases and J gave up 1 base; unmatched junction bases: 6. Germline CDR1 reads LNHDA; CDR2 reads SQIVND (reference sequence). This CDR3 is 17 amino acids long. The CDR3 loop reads CASSIDASGGSQETQYF. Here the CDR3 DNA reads TGTGCCAGTAGTATAGACGCGAGCGGGGGGTCCCAAGAGACCCAGTACTTC.

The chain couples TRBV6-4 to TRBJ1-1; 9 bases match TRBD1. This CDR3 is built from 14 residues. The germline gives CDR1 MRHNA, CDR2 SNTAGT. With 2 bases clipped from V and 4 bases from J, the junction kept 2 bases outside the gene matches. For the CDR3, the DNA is TGTGCCAGCAGTGACAACAGGGGGCCCACTGAAGCTTTCTTT. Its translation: CASSDNRGPTEAFF.

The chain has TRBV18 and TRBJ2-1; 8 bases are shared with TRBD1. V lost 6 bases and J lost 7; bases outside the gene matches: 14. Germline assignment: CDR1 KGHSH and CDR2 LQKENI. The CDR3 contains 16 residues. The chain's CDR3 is CASSPGLDRGVNEQFF. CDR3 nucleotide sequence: TGTGCCAGCTCCCCCGGCCTTGACAGGGGAGTGAATGAGCAGTTCTTC.

CDR3: CASSARFSTGGETQYF. The CDR3 DNA reads as TGTGCCAGCAGCGCCCGTTTTTCAACAGGGGGTGAGACCCAGTACTTC. The rearrangement links TRBV9 to TRBJ2-5; 8 positions agree with TRBD1. V trimming: 3 bases; J trimming: 5 bases; junction bases outside the gene matches: 12. The germline gives CDR1 SGDLS, CDR2 YYNGEE. This CDR3 has 16 residues.

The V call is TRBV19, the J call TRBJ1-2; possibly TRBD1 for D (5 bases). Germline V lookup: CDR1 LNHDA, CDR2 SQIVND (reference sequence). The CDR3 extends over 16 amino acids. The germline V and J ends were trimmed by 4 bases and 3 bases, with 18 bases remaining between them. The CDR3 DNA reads TGTGCCAGTAGTAGGGGTCGAGACAGAGCCTACTATGGCTACACCTTC. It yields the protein CASSRGRDRAYYGYTF.

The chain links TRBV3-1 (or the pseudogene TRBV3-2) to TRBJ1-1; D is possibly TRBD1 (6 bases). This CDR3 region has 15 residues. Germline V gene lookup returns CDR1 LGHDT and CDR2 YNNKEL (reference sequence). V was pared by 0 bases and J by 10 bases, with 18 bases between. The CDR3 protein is CASSQDALSIGGAFF. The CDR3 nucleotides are TGTGCCAGCAGCCAAGATGCACTTTCCATAGGGGGAGCTTTCTTT.

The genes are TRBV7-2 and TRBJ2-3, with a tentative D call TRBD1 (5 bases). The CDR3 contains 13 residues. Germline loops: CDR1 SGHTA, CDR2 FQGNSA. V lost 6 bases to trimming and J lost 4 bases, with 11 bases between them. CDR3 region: CASRWVGADTQYF. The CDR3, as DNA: TGTGCCAGCAGATGGGTAGGGGCAGATACGCAGTATTTT.

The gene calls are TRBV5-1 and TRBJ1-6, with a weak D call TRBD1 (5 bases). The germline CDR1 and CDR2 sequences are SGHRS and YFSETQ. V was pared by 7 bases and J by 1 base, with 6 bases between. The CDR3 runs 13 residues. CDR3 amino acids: CASQGSYNSPLHF. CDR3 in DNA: TGCGCCAGCCAGGGATCCTATAATTCACCCCTCCACTTT.

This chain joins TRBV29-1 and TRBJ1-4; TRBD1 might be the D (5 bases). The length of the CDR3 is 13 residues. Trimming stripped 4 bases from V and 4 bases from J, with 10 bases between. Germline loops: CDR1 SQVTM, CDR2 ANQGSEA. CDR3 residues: CSVVAGINEKLFF. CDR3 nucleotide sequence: TGCAGCGTTGTGGCAGGGATTAATGAAAAACTGTTTTTT.

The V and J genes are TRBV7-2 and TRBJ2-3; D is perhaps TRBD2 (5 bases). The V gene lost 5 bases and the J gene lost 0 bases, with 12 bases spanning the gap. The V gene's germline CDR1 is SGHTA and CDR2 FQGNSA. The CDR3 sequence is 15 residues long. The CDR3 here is CASSPDYLSTDTQYF. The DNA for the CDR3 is TGTGCCAGCAGCCCCGACTATTTGAGCACAGATACGCAGTATTTT.

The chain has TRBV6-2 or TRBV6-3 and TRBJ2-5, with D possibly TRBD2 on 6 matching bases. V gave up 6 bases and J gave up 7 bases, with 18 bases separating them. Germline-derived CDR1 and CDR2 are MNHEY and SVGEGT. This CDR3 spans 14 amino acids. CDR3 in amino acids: CASSLTGVRTTQYF. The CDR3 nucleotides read TGTGCCAGCAGCCTGACGGGGGTTCGGACGACCCAGTACTTC.

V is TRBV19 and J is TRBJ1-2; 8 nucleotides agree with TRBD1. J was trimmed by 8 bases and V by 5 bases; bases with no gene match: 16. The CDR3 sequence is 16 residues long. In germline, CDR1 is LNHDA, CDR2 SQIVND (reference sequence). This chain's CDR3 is CASSPKPPGQGGGYTF. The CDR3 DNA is TGTGCCAGTAGTCCAAAACCTCCCGGACAGGGTGGCGGCTACACCTTC.

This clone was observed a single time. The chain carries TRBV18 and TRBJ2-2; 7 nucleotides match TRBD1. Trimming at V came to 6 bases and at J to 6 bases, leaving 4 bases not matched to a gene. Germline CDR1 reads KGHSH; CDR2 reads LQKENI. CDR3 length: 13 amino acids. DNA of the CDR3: TGTGCCAGCTCCGACAGGGCCCCCGGGGAGCTGTTTTTT. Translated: CASSDRAPGELFF.